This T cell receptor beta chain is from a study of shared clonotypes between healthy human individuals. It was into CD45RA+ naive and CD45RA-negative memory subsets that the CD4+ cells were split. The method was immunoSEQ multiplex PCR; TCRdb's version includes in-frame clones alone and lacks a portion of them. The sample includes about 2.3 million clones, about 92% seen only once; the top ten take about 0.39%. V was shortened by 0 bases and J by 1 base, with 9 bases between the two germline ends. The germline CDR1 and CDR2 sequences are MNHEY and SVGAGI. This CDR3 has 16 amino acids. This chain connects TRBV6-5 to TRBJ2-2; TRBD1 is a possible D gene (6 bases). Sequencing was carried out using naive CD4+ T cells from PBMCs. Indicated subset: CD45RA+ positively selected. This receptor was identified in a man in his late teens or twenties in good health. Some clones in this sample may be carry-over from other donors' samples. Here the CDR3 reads CASSYSLTGNTGELFF. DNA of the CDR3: TGTGCCAGCAGTTACTCGCTGACAGGGAACACCGGGGAGCTGTTTTTT.